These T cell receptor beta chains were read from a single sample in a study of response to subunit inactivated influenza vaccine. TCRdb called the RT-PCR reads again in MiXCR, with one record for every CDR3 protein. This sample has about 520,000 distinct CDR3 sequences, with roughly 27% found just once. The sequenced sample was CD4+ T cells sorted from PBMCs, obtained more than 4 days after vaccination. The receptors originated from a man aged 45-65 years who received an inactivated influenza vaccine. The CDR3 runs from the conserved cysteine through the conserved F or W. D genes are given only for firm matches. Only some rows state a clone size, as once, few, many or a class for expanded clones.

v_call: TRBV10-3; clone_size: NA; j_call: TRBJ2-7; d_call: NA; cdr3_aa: CAISEETGEQYF; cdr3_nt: TGTGCCATCAGTGAGGAGACGGGGGAGCAGTACTTC
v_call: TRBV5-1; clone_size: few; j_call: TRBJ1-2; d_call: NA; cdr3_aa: CASRAQQGALLNYGYTF; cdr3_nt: TGCGCCAGCAGGGCCCAACAGGGCGCCTTACTTAACTATGGCTACACCTTC
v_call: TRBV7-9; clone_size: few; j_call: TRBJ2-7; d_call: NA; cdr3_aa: CASSSDGEQYF; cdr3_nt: TGTGCCAGCAGCTCCGACGGCGAGCAGTACTTC
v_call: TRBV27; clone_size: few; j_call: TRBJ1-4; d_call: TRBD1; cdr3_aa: CASSAGQGSNEKLFF; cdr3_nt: TGTGCCAGCAGTGCGGGACAGGGATCTAATGAAAAACTGTTTTTT
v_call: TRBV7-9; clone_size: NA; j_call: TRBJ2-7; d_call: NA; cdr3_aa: CASSFLLFGTYYEQYF; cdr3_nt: TGTGCCAGCAGCTTCCTCCTGTTCGGGACCTACTACGAGCAGTACTTC
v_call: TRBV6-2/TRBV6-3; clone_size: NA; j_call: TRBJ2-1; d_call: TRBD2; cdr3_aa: CASSYWKLAGVFNEQFF; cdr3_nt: TGTGCCAGCAGTTACTGGAAACTAGCGGGGGTATTCAATGAGCAGTTCTTC
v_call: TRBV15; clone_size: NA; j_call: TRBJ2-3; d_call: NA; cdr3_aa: CATTDPLRGNTDTQYF; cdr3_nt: TGTGCCACCACCGACCCGTTGCGCGGGAACACAGATACGCAGTATTTT
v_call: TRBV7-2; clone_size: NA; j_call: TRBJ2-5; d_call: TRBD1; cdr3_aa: CASREGQGAFETQYF; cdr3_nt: TGTGCCAGCAGGGAAGGACAGGGGGCTTTTGAGACCCAGTACTTC
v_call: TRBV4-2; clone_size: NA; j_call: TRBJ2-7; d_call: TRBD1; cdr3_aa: CASSQVQGVGSYEQYF; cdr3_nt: TGTGCCAGCAGCCAGGTACAGGGGGTCGGCTCCTACGAGCAGTACTTC
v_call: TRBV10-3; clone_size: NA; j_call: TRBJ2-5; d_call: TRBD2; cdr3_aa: CAISEFTSGGDTQYF; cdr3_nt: TGTGCCATCAGTGAGTTTACTAGCGGGGGCGACACCCAGTACTTC
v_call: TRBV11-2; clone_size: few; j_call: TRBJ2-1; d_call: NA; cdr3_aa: CASIEGMRDQPYNEQFF; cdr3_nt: TGTGCCAGCATCGAAGGTATGCGGGACCAGCCCTACAATGAGCAGTTCTTC
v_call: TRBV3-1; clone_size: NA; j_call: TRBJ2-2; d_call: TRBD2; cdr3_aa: CASSQEGLAGDGGELFF; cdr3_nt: TGTGCCAGCAGCCAAGAAGGGCTAGCGGGAGATGGCGGGGAGCTGTTTTTT
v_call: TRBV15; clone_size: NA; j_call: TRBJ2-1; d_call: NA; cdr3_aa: CATSRDPPTSEQFF; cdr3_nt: TGTGCCACCAGCAGAGATCCCCCAACGAGTGAGCAGTTCTTC
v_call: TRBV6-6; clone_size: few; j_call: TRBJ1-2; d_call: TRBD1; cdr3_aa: CASRTDRAYGYTF; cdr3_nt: TGTGCCAGCAGAACCGACAGGGCCTATGGCTACACCTTC
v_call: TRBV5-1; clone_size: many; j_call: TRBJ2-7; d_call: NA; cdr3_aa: CASSLSGDYEQYF; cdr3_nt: TGTGCCAGCAGTTTATCGGGGGACTACGAGCAGTACTTC
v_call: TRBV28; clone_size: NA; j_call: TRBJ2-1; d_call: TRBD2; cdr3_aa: CASGIAGGPYNEQFF; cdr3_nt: TGTGCCAGCGGGATAGCGGGAGGGCCTTACAATGAGCAGTTCTTC
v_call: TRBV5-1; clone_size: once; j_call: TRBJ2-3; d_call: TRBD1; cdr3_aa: CASSWGTGGQDTQYF; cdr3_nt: TGCGCCAGCAGCTGGGGGACAGGTGGTCAAGATACGCAGTATTTT
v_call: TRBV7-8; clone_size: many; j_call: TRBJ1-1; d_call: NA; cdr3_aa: CASSLPGPIEAFF; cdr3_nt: TGTGCCAGCAGCTTACCGGGCCCAATTGAAGCTTTCTTT
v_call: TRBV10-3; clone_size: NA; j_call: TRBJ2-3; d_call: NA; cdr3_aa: CAISPTEDTQYF; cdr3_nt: TGTGCCATCAGCCCCACTGAGGATACGCAGTATTTT
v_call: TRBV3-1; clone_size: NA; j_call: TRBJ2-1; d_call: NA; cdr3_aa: CASSRGGGIQVTSYNEQFF; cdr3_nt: TGTGCCAGCAGCCGCGGTGGTGGGATCCAAGTAACCTCCTACAATGAGCAGTTCTTC
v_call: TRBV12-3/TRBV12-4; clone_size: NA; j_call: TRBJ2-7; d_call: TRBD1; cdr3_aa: CASSLTTGVEQYF; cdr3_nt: TGTGCCAGCAGTTTAACGACAGGGGTCGAGCAGTACTTC
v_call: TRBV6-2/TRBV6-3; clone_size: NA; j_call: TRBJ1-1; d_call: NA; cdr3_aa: CASSPLRGGTEAFF; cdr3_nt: TGTGCCAGCAGTCCCCTCCGGGGAGGGACTGAAGCTTTCTTT
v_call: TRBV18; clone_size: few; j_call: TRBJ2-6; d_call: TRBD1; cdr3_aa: CASSPRQGSSGANVLTF; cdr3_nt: TGTGCCAGCTCACCGAGACAGGGGAGCTCTGGGGCCAACGTCCTGACTTTC
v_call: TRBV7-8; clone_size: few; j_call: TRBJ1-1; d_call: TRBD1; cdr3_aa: CASSPGQRTGTEAFF; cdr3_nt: TGTGCCAGCAGCCCGGGACAGAGGACGGGCACTGAAGCTTTCTTT
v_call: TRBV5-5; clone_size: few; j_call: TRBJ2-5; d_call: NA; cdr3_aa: CASSWRQYQETQYF; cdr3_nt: TGTGCCAGCAGCTGGAGACAGTACCAAGAGACCCAGTACTTC
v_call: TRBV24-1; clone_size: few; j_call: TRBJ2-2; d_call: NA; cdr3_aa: CATSDTGYTGELFF; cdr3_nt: TGTGCCACCAGTGATACAGGGTACACCGGGGAGCTGTTTTTT
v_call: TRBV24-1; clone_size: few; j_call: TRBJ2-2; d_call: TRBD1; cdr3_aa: CATSDVQGYTGELFF; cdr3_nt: TGTGCCACCAGTGATGTACAGGGGTACACCGGGGAGCTGTTTTTT
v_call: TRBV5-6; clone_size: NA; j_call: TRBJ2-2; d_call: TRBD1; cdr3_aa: CASSSRGTGVGTGELFF; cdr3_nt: TGTGCCAGCAGCTCGAGGGGGACAGGCGTCGGCACCGGGGAGCTGTTTTTT
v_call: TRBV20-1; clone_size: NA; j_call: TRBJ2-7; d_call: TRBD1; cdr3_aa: CSALNPGQGSYEQYF; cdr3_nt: TGCAGTGCTTTAAACCCCGGACAGGGCTCCTACGAGCAGTACTTC
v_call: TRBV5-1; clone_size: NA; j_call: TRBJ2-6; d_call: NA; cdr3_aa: CASSLRAGSSGANVLTF; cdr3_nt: TGCGCCAGCAGCTTGCGGGCAGGTAGCTCTGGGGCCAACGTCCTGACTTTC
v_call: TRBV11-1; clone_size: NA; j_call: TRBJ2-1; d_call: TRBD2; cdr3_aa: CASSSLTSGDNNEQFF; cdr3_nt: TGTGCCAGCAGCTCCCTTACTAGCGGGGATAACAATGAGCAGTTCTTC
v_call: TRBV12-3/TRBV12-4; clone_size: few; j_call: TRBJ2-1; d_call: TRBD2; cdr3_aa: CASRRLAGGDNEQFF; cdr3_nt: TGTGCCAGCAGACGCCTAGCGGGAGGTGACAATGAGCAGTTCTTC
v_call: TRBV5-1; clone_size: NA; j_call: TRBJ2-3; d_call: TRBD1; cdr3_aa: CASEPTGHEDTQYF; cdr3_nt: TGCGCCAGCGAACCGACAGGGCATGAGGATACGCAGTATTTT
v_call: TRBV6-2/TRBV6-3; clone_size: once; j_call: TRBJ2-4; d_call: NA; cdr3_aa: CASTPLQGTGINIQYF; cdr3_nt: TGTGCCAGCACCCCGCTACAGGGAACTGGGATAAACATTCAGTACTTC
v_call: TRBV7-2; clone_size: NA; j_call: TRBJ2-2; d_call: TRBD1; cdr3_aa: CASSPTTGVRTGELFF; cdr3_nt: TGTGCCAGCAGCCCGACGACAGGGGTTCGCACCGGGGAGCTGTTTTTT
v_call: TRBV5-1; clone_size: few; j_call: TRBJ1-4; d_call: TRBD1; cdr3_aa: CASSVGTGGEKLFF; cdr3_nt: TGCGCCAGCAGCGTTGGGACAGGTGGCGAAAAACTGTTTTTT
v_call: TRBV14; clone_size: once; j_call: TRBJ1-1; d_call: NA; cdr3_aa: CASSPGAGSEAFF; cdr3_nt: TGTGCCAGCAGCCCTGGGGCTGGGTCTGAAGCTTTCTTT
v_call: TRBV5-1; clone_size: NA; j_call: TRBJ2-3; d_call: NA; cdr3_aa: CASSLAGWTDTQYF; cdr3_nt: TGCGCCAGCAGCTTAGCGGGTTGGACAGATACGCAGTATTTT
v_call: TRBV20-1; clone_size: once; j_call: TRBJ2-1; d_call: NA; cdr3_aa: CSARWGGTAGYNEQFF; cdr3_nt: TGCAGTGCTAGATGGGGGGGGACAGCGGGCTACAATGAGCAGTTCTTC
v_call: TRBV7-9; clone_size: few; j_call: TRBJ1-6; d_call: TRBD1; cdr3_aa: CASSQQGAHSPLHF; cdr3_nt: TGTGCCAGCAGCCAACAGGGGGCGCATTCACCCCTCCACTTT
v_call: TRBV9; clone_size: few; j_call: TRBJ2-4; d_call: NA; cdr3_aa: CASSVGEAKNIQYF; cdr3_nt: TGTGCCAGCAGCGTGGGGGAGGCCAAAAACATTCAGTACTTC
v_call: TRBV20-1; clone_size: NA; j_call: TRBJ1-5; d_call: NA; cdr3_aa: CSAVRGGNQPQHF; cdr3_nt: TGCAGTGCTGTTAGGGGGGGCAATCAGCCCCAGCATTTT
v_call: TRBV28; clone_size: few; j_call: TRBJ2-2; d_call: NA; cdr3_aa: CASSTGLGNTGELFF; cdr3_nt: TGTGCCAGCAGTACGGGGCTAGGCAACACCGGGGAGCTGTTTTTT